This is a list of T cell receptor beta chains from one sample in a study of T-cell memory formation after mild COVID-19. TCRdb re-analysed the 5' RACE reads in MiXCR, keeping a single row per CDR3 protein. The sample records 240,000 or so distinct CDR3 sequences, approximately 9% being singletons. The sequenced material came from PBMCs or a T cell subset sorted from them (not recorded which). These receptors all come from a man aged 18 to 35 who had mild COVID-19 (a few samples of this study predate the infection). Cell type and time point are not known. CDR3s include the opening cysteine and the closing phenylalanine or tryptophan. A D gene is named only where the DNA matches it firmly. Some rows mark clone size as missing; the rest say once, few, many or name a class of expanded clone.

few	TRBD1	TRBJ2-5	TRBV5-1	CASSLGQGDETQYF	TGCGCCAGCAGCCTCGGACAGGGAGACGAGACCCAGTACTTC
many	NA	TRBJ1-2	TRBV7-2	CASSLEQGPYGYTF	TGTGCCAGCAGCTTAGAGCAGGGACCGTATGGCTACACCTTC
once	NA	TRBJ2-2	TRBV18	CASSPQGLRITGELFF	TGTGCCAGCTCACCCCAGGGGCTCCGGATCACCGGGGAGCTGTTTTTT
NA	NA	TRBJ1-1	TRBV5-4	CASSPSRVNTEAFF	TGTGCCAGCAGTCCTTCGCGGGTGAACACTGAAGCTTTCTTT
NA	NA	TRBJ2-5	TRBV4-1	CASSQGGRQQETQYF	TGCGCCAGCAGCCAAGGTGGCAGACAACAAGAGACCCAGTACTTC
NA	NA	TRBJ1-2	TRBV5-6	CASSSQVAYGYTF	TGTGCCAGCAGCTCCCAGGTCGCCTATGGCTACACCTTC
few	NA	TRBJ1-3	TRBV7-3	CASSPDHSGNTIYF	TGTGCCAGCAGCCCGGACCACTCTGGAAACACCATATATTTT
few	NA	TRBJ1-1	TRBV27	CASRDRPMNTEAFF	TGTGCCAGCAGGGACAGACCCATGAACACTGAAGCTTTCTTT
few	NA	TRBJ2-7	TRBV12-3/TRBV12-4	CASSLAQRAEEQYF	TGTGCCAGCAGTTTAGCGCAAAGGGCGGAGGAGCAGTACTTC
NA	NA	TRBJ2-5	TRBV5-1	CASSIGPGRETQYF	TGCGCCAGCAGCATTGGGCCAGGGAGGGAGACCCAGTACTTC
NA	NA	TRBJ1-2	TRBV4-3	CASSRGREGYTF	TGCGCCAGCAGCCGGGGGAGAGAGGGCTACACCTTC
many	NA	TRBJ1-1	TRBV18	CASSQTGNTEAFF	TGTGCCAGCTCACAAACAGGGAACACTGAAGCTTTCTTT
NA	NA	TRBJ1-1	TRBV3-2	CASRQRQGENTEAFF	TGTGCCAGCAGACAACGACAGGGGGAGAACACTGAAGCTTTCTTT
NA	NA	TRBJ1-6	TRBV6-6	CASSSTRANSPLHF	TGTGCCAGCAGTTCGACCAGGGCCAATTCACCCCTCCACTTT
many	NA	TRBJ1-2	TRBV20-1	CSGKQDLNGYGYTF	TGCAGTGGGAAGCAGGACCTAAATGGCTATGGCTACACCTTC
few	NA	TRBJ2-5	TRBV12-5	CASGLYLGGEETQYF	TGTGCTAGTGGTTTGTACCTCGGGGGCGAAGAGACCCAGTACTTC
many	NA	TRBJ2-3	TRBV28	CASSIPPGNTQYF	TGTGCCAGCAGTATACCCCCTGGGAATACGCAGTATTTT
NA	NA	TRBJ2-7	TRBV12-5	CASGLRGTYEQYF	TGTGCTAGTGGTTTGCGGGGGACCTACGAGCAGTACTTC
once	TRBD2	TRBJ2-1	TRBV7-2	CASILSGGDRGEQFF	TGTGCCAGCATCCTGAGCGGGGGGGATCGGGGTGAGCAGTTCTTC
few	NA	TRBJ1-2	TRBV6-5	CASSMVDNYGYTF	TGTGCCAGCAGTATGGTTGACAACTATGGCTACACCTTC
NA	NA	TRBJ2-7	TRBV5-5	CASSWGVKGEQYF	TGTGCCAGCAGCTGGGGGGTTAAGGGCGAGCAGTACTTC
many	NA	TRBJ2-7	TRBV7-2	CASSLAPYPYEQYF	TGTGCCAGCAGCTTAGCGCCCTATCCCTACGAGCAGTACTTC
NA	TRBD1	TRBJ1-4	TRBV4-1	CASSQDSGGEKLFF	TGCGCCAGCAGCCAAGATTCAGGGGGTGAAAAACTGTTTTTT
few	NA	TRBJ2-2	TRBV7-9	CASSVELWVRYTGELFF	TGTGCCAGCAGCGTTGAGCTTTGGGTCAGATACACCGGGGAGCTGTTTTTT
NA	NA	TRBJ2-1	TRBV5-1	CASSLVGAAPYNEQFF	TGCGCCAGCAGCTTGGTCGGGGCAGCCCCCTACAATGAGCAGTTCTTC
NA	NA	TRBJ1-2	TRBV6-6	CASSPGNPYGYTF	TGTGCCAGCAGTCCCGGGAATCCCTATGGCTACACCTTC
NA	NA	TRBJ2-1	TRBV5-1	CASSGGSPMNEQFF	TGCGCCAGCAGCGGGGGCAGCCCAATGAATGAGCAGTTCTTC